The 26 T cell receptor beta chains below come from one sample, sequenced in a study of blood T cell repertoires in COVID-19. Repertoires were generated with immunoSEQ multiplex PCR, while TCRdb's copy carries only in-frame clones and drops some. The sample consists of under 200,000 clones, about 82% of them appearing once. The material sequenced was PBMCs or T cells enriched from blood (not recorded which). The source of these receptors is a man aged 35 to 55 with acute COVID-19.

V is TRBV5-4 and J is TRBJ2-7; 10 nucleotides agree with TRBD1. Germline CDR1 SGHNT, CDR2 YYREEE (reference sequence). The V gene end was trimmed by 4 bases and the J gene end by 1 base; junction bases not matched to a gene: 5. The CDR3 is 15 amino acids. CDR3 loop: CASSPLGQGSYEQYF. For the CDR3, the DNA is TGTGCCAGCAGCCCTCTGGGACAGGGGTCCTACGAGCAGTACTTC.

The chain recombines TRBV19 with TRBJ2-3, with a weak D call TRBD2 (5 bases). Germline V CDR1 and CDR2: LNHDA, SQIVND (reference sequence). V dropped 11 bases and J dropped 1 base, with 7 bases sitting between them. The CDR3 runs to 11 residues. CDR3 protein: CASGGTDTQYF. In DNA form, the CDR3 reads TGTGCCTCCGGGGGCACAGATACGCAGTATTTT. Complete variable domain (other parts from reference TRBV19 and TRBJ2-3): DGGITQSPKYLFRKEGQNVTLSCEQNLNHDAMYWYRQDPGQGLRLIYYSQIVNDFQKGDIAEGYSVSREKKESFPLTVTSAQKNPTAFYLCASGGTDTQYFGPGTRLTVL.

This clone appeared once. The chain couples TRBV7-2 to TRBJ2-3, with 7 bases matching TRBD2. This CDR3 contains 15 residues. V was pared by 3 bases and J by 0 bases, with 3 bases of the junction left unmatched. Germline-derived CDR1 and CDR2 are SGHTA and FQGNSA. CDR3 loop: CASSFFSGSTDTQYF. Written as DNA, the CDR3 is TGTGCCAGCAGCTTCTTTAGCGGGAGCACAGATACGCAGTATTTT. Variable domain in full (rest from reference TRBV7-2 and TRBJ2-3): GAGVSQSPSNKVTEKGKDVELRCDPISGHTALYWYRQSLGQGLEFLIYFQGNSAPDKSGLPSDRFSAERTGGSVSTLTIQRTQQEDSAVYLCASSFFSGSTDTQYFGPGTRLTVL.

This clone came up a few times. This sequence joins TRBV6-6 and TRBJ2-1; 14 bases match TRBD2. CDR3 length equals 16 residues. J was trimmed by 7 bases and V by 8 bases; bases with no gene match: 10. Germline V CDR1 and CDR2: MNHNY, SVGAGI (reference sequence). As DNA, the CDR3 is TGTGCCAGCTCCCGTACGGGACTAGCGGGAGCGAATGAGCAGTTCTTC. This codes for CASSRTGLAGANEQFF.

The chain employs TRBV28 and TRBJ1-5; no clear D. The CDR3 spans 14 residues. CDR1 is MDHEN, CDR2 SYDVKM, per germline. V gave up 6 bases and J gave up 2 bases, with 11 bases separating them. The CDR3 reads CASSPALGNQPQHF. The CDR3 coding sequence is TGTGCCAGCAGCCCCGCCTTAGGCAATCAGCCCCAGCATTTT.

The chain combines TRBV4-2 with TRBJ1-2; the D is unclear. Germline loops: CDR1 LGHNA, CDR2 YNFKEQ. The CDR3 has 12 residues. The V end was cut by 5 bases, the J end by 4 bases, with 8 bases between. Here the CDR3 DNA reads TGTGCCAGCAGCTCGACTGTCTATGGCTACACCTTC. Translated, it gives CASSSTVYGYTF.

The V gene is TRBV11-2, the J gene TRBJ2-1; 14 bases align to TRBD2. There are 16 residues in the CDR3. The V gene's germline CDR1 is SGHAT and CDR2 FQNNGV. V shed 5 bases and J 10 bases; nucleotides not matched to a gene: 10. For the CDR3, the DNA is TGTGCCAGCAGCGGGCGACTAGCGGGAGGGCCTCAGGAGCAGTTCTTC. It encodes CASSGRLAGGPQEQFF.

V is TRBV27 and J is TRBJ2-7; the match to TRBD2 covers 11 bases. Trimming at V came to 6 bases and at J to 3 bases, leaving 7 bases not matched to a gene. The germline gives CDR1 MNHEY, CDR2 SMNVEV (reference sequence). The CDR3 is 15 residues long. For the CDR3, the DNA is TGTGCCAGCAGCAGACTTGGGACTAGCGGCTACGAGCAGTACTTC. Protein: CASSRLGTSGYEQYF.

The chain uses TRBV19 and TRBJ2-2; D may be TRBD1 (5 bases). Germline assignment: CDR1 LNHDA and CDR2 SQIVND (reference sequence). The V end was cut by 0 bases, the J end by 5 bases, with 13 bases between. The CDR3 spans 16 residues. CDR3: CASSIDRKGQTGELFF. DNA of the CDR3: TGTGCCAGTAGTATAGACAGAAAGGGGCAGACCGGGGAGCTGTTTTTT.

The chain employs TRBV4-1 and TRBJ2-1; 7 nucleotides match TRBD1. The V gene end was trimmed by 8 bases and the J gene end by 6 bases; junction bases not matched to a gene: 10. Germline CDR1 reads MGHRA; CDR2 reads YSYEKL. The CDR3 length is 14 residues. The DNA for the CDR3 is TGCGCCAGCCGCCGACAGGGAGTTAGCAATGAGCAGTTCTTC. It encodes CASRRQGVSNEQFF.

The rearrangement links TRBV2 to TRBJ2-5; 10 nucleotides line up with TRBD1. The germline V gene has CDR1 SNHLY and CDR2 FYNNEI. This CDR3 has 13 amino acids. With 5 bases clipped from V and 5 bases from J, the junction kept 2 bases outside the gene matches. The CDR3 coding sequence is TGTGCCAGCAGTTCGGGACAGGGGGAGACCCAGTACTTC. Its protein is CASSSGQGETQYF.

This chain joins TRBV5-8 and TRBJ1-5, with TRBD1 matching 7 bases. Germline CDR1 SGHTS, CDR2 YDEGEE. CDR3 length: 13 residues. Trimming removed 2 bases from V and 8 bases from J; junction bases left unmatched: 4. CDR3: CASSFDREEPQHF. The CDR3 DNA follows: TGTGCCAGCAGCTTTGACAGGGAAGAGCCCCAGCATTTT.

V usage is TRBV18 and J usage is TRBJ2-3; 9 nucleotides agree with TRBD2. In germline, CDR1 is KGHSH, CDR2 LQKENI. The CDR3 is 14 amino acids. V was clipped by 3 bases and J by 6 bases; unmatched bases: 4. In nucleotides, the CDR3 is TGTGCCAGCTCACCTGCGGGAGGGCCCGATACGCAGTATTTT. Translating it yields CASSPAGGPDTQYF.

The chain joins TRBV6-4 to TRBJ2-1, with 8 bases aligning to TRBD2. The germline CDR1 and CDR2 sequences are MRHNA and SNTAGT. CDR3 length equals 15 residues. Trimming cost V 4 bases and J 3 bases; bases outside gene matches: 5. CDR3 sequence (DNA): TGTGCCAGCAGTGGAGGTAGCGGGGTCTACAATGAGCAGTTCTTC. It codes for CASSGGSGVYNEQFF.

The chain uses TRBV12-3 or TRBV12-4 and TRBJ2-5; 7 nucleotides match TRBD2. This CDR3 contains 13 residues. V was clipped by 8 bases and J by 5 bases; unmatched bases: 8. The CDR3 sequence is CASLSGPDETQYF. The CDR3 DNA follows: TGTGCCAGCCTTAGCGGGCCTGACGAGACCCAGTACTTC.

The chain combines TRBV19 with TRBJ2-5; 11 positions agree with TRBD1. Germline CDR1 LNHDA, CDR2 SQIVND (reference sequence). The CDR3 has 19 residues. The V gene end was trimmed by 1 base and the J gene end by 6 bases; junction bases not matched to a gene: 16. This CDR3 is CASSIAKILPGQGVQTQYF. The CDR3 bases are TGTGCCAGTAGTATAGCGAAGATATTACCGGGACAGGGGGTACAGACCCAGTACTTC.

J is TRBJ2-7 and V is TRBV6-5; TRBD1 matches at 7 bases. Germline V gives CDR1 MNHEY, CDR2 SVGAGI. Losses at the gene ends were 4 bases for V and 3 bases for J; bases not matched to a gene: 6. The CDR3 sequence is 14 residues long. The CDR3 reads CASSLGQSSYEQYF. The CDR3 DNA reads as TGTGCCAGCAGTTTGGGACAGAGTAGCTACGAGCAGTACTTC.

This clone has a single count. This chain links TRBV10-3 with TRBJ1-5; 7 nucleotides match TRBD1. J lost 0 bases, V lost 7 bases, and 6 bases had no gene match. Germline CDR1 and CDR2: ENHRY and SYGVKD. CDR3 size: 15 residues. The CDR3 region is CAIKGTGDSNQPQHF. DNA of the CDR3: TGTGCCATCAAGGGAACAGGGGATAGCAATCAGCCCCAGCATTTT.

The CDR3 DNA sequence: TGTGCCAGCAGCCAGACCGGGACTAGCGGGAGCTATACGCAGTATTTT. It translates to CASSQTGTSGSYTQYF. The chain employs TRBV6-2 or TRBV6-3 and TRBJ2-3; 14 bases match TRBD2. Per the germline V gene, CDR1 is MNHEY and CDR2 is SVGEGT. There are 16 residues in the CDR3. V shed 6 bases and J 7 bases; nucleotides not matched to a gene: 9.

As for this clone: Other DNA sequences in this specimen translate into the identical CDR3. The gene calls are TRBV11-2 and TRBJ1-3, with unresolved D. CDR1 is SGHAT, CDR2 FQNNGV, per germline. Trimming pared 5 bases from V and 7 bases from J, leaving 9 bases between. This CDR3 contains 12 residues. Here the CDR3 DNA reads TGTGCCAGCAGCCTCTCCAGGAACACCATATATTTT. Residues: CASSLSRNTIYF. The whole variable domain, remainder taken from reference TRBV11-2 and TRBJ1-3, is EAGVAQSPRYKIIEKRQSVAFWCNPISGHATLYWYQQILGQGPKLLIQFQNNGVVDDSQLPKDRFSAERLKGVDSTLKIQPAKLEDSAVYLCASSLSRNTIYFGEGSWLTVV.

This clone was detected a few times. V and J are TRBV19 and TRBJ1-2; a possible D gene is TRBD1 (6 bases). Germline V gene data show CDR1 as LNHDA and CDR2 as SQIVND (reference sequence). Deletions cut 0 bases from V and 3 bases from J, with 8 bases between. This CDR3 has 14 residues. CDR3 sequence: CASSIEQGHYGYTF. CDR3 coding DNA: TGTGCCAGTAGTATAGAACAGGGACACTATGGCTACACCTTC.

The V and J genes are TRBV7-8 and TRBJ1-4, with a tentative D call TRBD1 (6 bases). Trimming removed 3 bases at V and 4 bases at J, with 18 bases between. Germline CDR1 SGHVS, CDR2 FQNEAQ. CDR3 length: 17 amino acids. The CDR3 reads CASSFIAPGHLNEKLFF. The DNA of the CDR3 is TGTGCCAGCAGCTTTATCGCACCGGGACATCTTAATGAAAAACTGTTTTTT.

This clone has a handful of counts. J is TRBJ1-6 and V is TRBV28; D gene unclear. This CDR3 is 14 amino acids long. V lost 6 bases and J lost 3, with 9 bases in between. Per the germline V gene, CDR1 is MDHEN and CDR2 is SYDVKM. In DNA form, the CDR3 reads TGTGCCAGCAGCGCGGAGAGCTATAATTCACCCCTCCACTTT. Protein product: CASSAESYNSPLHF.

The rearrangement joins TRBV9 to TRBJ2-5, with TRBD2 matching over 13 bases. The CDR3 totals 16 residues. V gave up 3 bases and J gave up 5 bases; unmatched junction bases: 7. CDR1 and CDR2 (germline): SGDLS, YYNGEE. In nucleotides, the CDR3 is TGTGCCAGCAGCGGGACTAGCGGGGGCCTCGGGGAGACCCAGTACTTC. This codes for CASSGTSGGLGETQYF.

In nucleotides, the CDR3 is TGTGCCAGCAGTTTTGGCAGGGGCGGTAAGGGGTTGAATCAGCCCCAGCATTTT. The encoded protein is CASSFGRGGKGLNQPQHF. The V call is TRBV28, the J call TRBJ1-5; D possibly corresponds to TRBD1 (6 bases). The CDR3 extends over 18 amino acids. V dropped 3 bases and J dropped 4 bases, with 22 bases sitting between them. The V gene's germline CDR1 is MDHEN and CDR2 SYDVKM.

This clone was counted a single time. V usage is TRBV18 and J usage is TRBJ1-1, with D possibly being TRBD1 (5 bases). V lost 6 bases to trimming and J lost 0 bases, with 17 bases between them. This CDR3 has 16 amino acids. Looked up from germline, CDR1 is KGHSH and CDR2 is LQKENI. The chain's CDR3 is CASSGPLGGVNTEAFF. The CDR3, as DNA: TGTGCCAGCTCGGGGCCACTCGGGGGAGTGAACACTGAAGCTTTCTTT.